The 32 T cell receptor beta chains listed next were all sequenced from one sample in a study of shared clonotypes between healthy human individuals. The repertoire was sequenced with immunoSEQ multiplex PCR; TCRdb's copy has only in-frame clones and lacks some. The data contain about 1 million clones, around 75% of them singletons. Specimen: memory CD4+ T cells sorted from blood. Noted subset: CD45RA-negative fraction. All receptors come from a man younger than 30 in good health.

J is TRBJ1-2 and V is TRBV12-5, with a tentative D call TRBD1 (6 bases). The CDR3 sequence is 15 residues long. Trimming shortened V by 2 bases and J by 8 bases, and 18 bases separated the two germline ends. Germline loops: CDR1 LGHNT, CDR2 FRNRAP. CDR3 region: CASGLSRGVFGGYTF. The CDR3 region has the DNA TGTGCTAGTGGTTTGAGCAGGGGAGTATTCGGCGGCTACACCTTC. Full variable domain (remainder filled in from reference TRBV12-5 and TRBJ1-2): DARVTQTPRHKVTEMGQEVTMRCQPILGHNTVFWYRQTMMQGLELLAYFRNRAPLDDSGMPKDRFSAEMPDATLATLKIQPSEPRDSAVYFCASGLSRGVFGGYTFGSGTRLTVV.

The chain employs TRBV9 and TRBJ2-2; TRBD2 is a possible D gene (5 bases). The germline CDR1 and CDR2 sequences are SGDLS and YYNGEE. CDR3 size: 14 residues. Trimming pared 4 bases from V and 2 bases from J, leaving 9 bases between. CDR3 nucleotides: TGTGCCAGCAGCAAAGCGGTTAACACCGGGGAGCTGTTTTTT. Its translation: CASSKAVNTGELFF. The whole variable domain, remainder taken from reference TRBV9 and TRBJ2-2, is DSGVTQTPKHLITATGQRVTLRCSPRSGDLSVYWYQQSLDQGLQFLIQYYNGEERAKGNILERFSAQQFPDLHSELNLSSLELGDSALYFCASSKAVNTGELFFGEGSRLTVL.

The chain couples TRBV6-4 to TRBJ2-7, with a tentative D call TRBD2 (5 bases). Trimming pared 5 bases from V and 7 bases from J, leaving 18 bases between. CDR1 and CDR2 from the germline V gene are MRHNA and SNTAGT. The CDR3 has 14 amino acids. CDR3 nucleotides: TGTGCCAGCAGTTTGAGGGAGAGCCTACAGGAGCAGTACTTC. Protein: CASSLRESLQEQYF.

Comment on this clone: An end of the junction does not agree with germline; a read error may underlie this. J is TRBJ2-1 and V is TRBV7-7; D is possibly TRBD1 or TRBD2 (6 bases each). The germline CDR1 and CDR2 sequences are SSHAT and FNYEAQ (reference sequence). This CDR3 spans 15 amino acids. This chain's CDR3 is CASSPRGGRGGEQFF. CDR3 sequence (DNA): TGTGCTAGCAGCCCGAGAGGGGGGCGTGGGGGTGAGCAGTTCTTC.

The rearrangement uses TRBV15 and TRBJ1-6; maybe TRBD1 (6 bases). The germline V gene has CDR1 LNHNV and CDR2 YYDKDF (reference sequence). The CDR3 covers 15 residues. Between the trimmed V and J ends, which lost 2 bases and 9 bases, there was a span of 14 bases. CDR3 DNA: TGTGCCACCAGCAGAACACAGGGTACTGGTTCACCCCTCCACTTT. It codes for CATSRTQGTGSPLHF.

The chain combines TRBV15 with TRBJ2-3, with a possible D match to TRBD2 (5 bases). CDR1 is LNHNV and CDR2 is YYDKDF in the germline V gene (reference sequence). The ends were cut back, 0 bases at V and 2 bases at J, with 12 bases in the middle. The length of the CDR3 is 16 residues. CDR3 amino acids: CATSRDLGGYTDTQYF. The CDR3 bases are TGTGCCACCAGCAGAGATCTGGGCGGGTACACAGATACGCAGTATTTT.

The rearrangement uses TRBV27 and TRBJ2-1, with D hard to call. The CDR3 spans 13 residues. V was cut by 0 bases and J by 10 bases, with 10 bases left in between. Germline V gene sequence: CDR1 MNHEY, CDR2 SMNVEV (reference sequence). CDR3 nucleotide sequence: TGTGCCAGCAGTTTATCCGCGGAATTCGAGCAGTTCTTC. Its translation: CASSLSAEFEQFF.

This chain connects TRBV6-5 to TRBJ1-2; unclear D gene. Trimming shortened V by 6 bases and J by 3 bases, and 17 bases separated the two germline ends. Germline V gene data show CDR1 as MNHEY and CDR2 as SVGAGI. This CDR3 is built from 15 residues. The CDR3 bases are TGTGCCAGCAGCTCCGACGGCCTGGGAGACTATGGCTACACCTTC. Residues: CASSSDGLGDYGYTF.

In regard to this clone: With only one base between it and a far larger clone, this is likely a read error. This chain connects TRBV7-9 to TRBJ1-1; D not resolved. CDR1 is SEHNR, CDR2 FQNEAQ, per germline (reference sequence). This CDR3 contains 16 residues. The V and J ends lost 6 bases and 5 bases respectively, with 22 bases between them. CDR3 residues: CASRTPSGLKVTEAFF. The CDR3 bases are TGTGCCAGCAGAACCCCATCCGGTTTGAAGGTTACTGAAGCTTTCTTT.

V gene TRBV10-2 combines with J gene TRBJ2-7, with D unclear. V lost 4 bases to trimming and J lost 3 bases, with 13 bases between them. This CDR3 contains 14 residues. Germline-derived CDR1 and CDR2 are WSHSY and SAAADI. The CDR3 here is CASSVSGQYYEQYF. The CDR3 bases are TGCGCCAGCAGTGTATCTGGGCAGTACTACGAGCAGTACTTC.

The rearrangement links TRBV11-2 to TRBJ2-5; D may match TRBD1 or TRBD2 (5 bases each). CDR3 size: 12 residues. The V gene lost 5 bases and the J gene lost 13 bases, with 17 bases spanning the gap. The germline V gene has CDR1 SGHAT and CDR2 FQNNGV. The CDR3 DNA follows: TGTGCCAGCAGCCACATGGCGAGGGGACCGTACTTC. The encoded protein is CASSHMARGPYF.

To note about this clone: The same CDR3 is also encoded by other DNA sequences in this sample. This chain uses TRBV10-3 with TRBJ2-7; TRBD1 might be the D (6 bases). The CDR3 has 15 amino acids. In germline, CDR1 is ENHRY, CDR2 SYGVKD. The ends were cut back, 0 bases at V and 2 bases at J, with 11 bases in the middle. The CDR3 nucleotides read TGTGCCATCAGTGAGTCAGGGGGTCCGGCCTACGAGCAGTACTTC. Its translation is CAISESGGPAYEQYF.

The CDR3 nucleotides read TGTGCCAGCAGCCCCCAAGTCGCTGCCGGGGAGCTGTTTTTT. It translates to CASSPQVAAGELFF. The rearrangement uses TRBV9 and TRBJ2-2; no clear D. The CDR3 covers 14 residues. Germline assignment: CDR1 SGDLS and CDR2 YYNGEE. Trimming took 4 bases from V and 6 from J, leaving 13 bases between them.

Worth noting for this clone: A much larger clone differs from this one at a single base, so this may be a read error. Other DNA sequences in this sample translate to the same CDR3. The chain is built from TRBV27 and TRBJ1-2; 7 bases align to TRBD1. V was clipped by 4 bases and J by 0 bases; unmatched bases: 2. The CDR3 runs 14 residues. CDR1 and CDR2 (germline): MNHEY, SMNVEV (reference sequence). The CDR3 is CASSSGTANYGYTF. The CDR3 bases are TGTGCCAGCAGTTCCGGGACAGCTAACTATGGCTACACCTTC.

The DNA of the CDR3 is TGTGCCAGCAGGCGCGGGGGGGCCATCGAGAATGAGCAGTTCTTC. The encoded protein is CASRRGGAIENEQFF. The chain joins TRBV11-1 to TRBJ2-1; 9 bases align to TRBD2. CDR3 length equals 15 residues. CDR1 and CDR2 from the germline V gene are SGHAT and FQDESV (reference sequence). V trimming: 6 bases; J trimming: 7 bases; junction bases outside the gene matches: 10.

The J gene is TRBJ2-7, the V gene TRBV28, with D perhaps TRBD1 (7 bases). This CDR3 has 15 amino acids. V was cut by 8 bases and J by 3 bases, with 20 bases left in between. Per germline, CDR1 MDHEN and CDR2 SYDVKM. The CDR3 is CASSAGGQISYEQYF. The CDR3 bases are TGTGCCAGCTCCGCCGGGGGACAGATAAGCTACGAGCAGTACTTC. The variable domain in full, with the rest retrieved from reference TRBV28 and TRBJ2-7, is DVKVTQSSRYLVKRTGEKVFLECVQDMDHENMFWYRQDPGLGLRLIYFSYDVKMKEKGDIPEGYSVSREKKERFSLILESASTNQTSMYLCASSAGGQISYEQYFGPGTRLTVT.

The chain recombines TRBV6-5 with TRBJ2-7, with D maybe TRBD2 (5 bases). The length of the CDR3 is 14 residues. Trimming took 5 bases from V and 6 from J, leaving 17 bases between them. CDR1 MNHEY and CDR2 SVGAGI come from the germline V gene. This CDR3 reads CASSTRPGIIEQYF. For the CDR3, the DNA is TGTGCCAGCAGTACTCGACCGGGGATTATCGAGCAGTACTTC.

The V and J genes are TRBV11-2 and TRBJ2-3; D is perhaps TRBD1 or TRBD2 (7 bases each). The V end lost 1 base, the J end lost 0 bases, and 17 bases lay between the germline ends. CDR1 and CDR2 (germline): SGHAT, FQNNGV. The CDR3 has 18 residues. CDR3 in DNA: TGTGCCAGCAGCTTAGGAAGGGGGCGGGGGACGAGCACAGATACGCAGTATTTT. Translating it yields CASSLGRGRGTSTDTQYF.

The chain joins TRBV19 to TRBJ1-2; 8 bases align to TRBD1. Germline V gene data show CDR1 as LNHDA and CDR2 as SQIVND (reference sequence). V shed 7 bases, J shed 5 bases, and the junction held 9 bases outside the gene matches. CDR3 length: 14 residues. The CDR3 sequence: CASTSQGAGYGYTF. CDR3 in DNA: TGTGCCAGTACCTCCCAGGGGGCAGGATATGGCTACACCTTC.

The chain carries TRBV5-6 and TRBJ1-1, with TRBD1 as a possible D gene (5 bases). Per the germline V gene, CDR1 is SGHDT and CDR2 is YYEEEE. The CDR3 spans 16 residues. V was clipped by 4 bases and J by 3 bases, with 19 bases between them. The CDR3 sequence: CASSPRGSQGDTEAFF. DNA for the CDR3: TGTGCCAGCAGCCCCCGCGGTTCTCAAGGGGACACTGAAGCTTTCTTT.

This chain connects TRBV30 to TRBJ1-6, with D possibly matching TRBD1 (5 bases). This CDR3 contains 14 residues. The V gene's germline CDR1 is GTSNPN and CDR2 SVGIG (reference sequence). The ends were cut back, 5 bases at V and 11 bases at J, with 19 bases in the middle. CDR3 sequence: CAWGVAGLVTPLHF. The CDR3, as DNA: TGTGCCTGGGGGGTGGCAGGGTTGGTTACACCCCTCCACTTT.

V is TRBV6-5 and J is TRBJ1-5; 9 positions match TRBD1. Germline lookup yields CDR1 MNHEY and CDR2 SVGAGI. J was trimmed by 6 bases and V by 11 bases; bases with no gene match: 11. This CDR3 has 14 residues. The CDR3 bases are TGTGCCTCCACTGAGGGACAGGGATCTCAGCCCCAGCATTTT. Translating gives CASTEGQGSQPQHF.

The gene calls are TRBV19 and TRBJ1-1; D remains unclear. CDR1 is LNHDA, CDR2 SQIVND, per germline (reference sequence). The CDR3 length is 14 residues. Trimming took off 0 bases at V and 4 bases at J, with 9 bases between the two ends. The CDR3 here is CASSIERGGTEAFF. DNA of the CDR3: TGTGCCAGTAGTATAGAACGGGGAGGCACTGAAGCTTTCTTT.

This clone was observed a handful of times. The chain recombines TRBV19 with TRBJ2-1; unclear D gene. V was cut by 0 bases and J by 5 bases, with 5 bases left in between. Germline assignment: CDR1 LNHDA and CDR2 SQIVND (reference sequence). The CDR3 has 13 residues. The CDR3 here is CASSIESDNEQFF. For the CDR3, the DNA is TGTGCCAGTAGTATAGAGTCGGACAATGAGCAGTTCTTC.

The DNA of the CDR3 is TGTGCCAGCATCCAGCAATCTGGGGCCAACGTCCTGACTTTC. It is translated as CASIQQSGANVLTF. The chain recombines TRBV5-6 with TRBJ2-6; D unresolved. Deletions cut 6 bases from V and 1 base from J, with 8 bases between. This CDR3 comprises 14 residues. Germline CDR1 is SGHDT and CDR2 is YYEEEE.

The chain links TRBV11-2 to TRBJ1-5; 9 bases map to TRBD1. The CDR3 is 15 residues long. V lost 4 bases, J lost 4 bases, and 5 bases stayed unmatched. Germline CDR1 and CDR2: SGHAT and FQNNGV. The CDR3 spells CASSSGQGLNQPQHF. The DNA of the CDR3 is TGTGCCAGCAGCTCGGGACAGGGTCTGAATCAGCCCCAGCATTTT.

The gene calls are TRBV2 and TRBJ1-2; D is unresolved. CDR1 and CDR2 (germline): SNHLY, FYNNEI. CDR3 length equals 12 residues. The V end was cut by 8 bases, the J end by 4 bases, with 11 bases between. CDR3 bases: TGTGCCAGCGTTGCCGTCGCCTATGGCTACACCTTC. This encodes CASVAVAYGYTF.

This clone was found a few times. V and J are TRBV30 and TRBJ1-2; a weak D match, TRBD1 (6 bases). Germline assignment: CDR1 GTSNPN and CDR2 SVGIG (reference sequence). V lost 5 bases and J lost 2, with 12 bases in between. The CDR3 is made up of 13 amino acids. The CDR3 nucleotides are TGTGCCTGGGGCTCAGGGGTAAACTATGGCTACACCTTC. Translated, it gives CAWGSGVNYGYTF.

The V gene is TRBV4-1, the J gene TRBJ2-3; D might be TRBD1 or TRBD2, each matching 5 bases. The germline V gene has CDR1 MGHRA and CDR2 YSYEKL. V was clipped by 3 bases and J by 3 bases, with 7 bases between them. This CDR3 is 13 amino acids long. DNA of the CDR3: TGCGCCAGCAGCCAGGGACCAACAGATACGCAGTATTTT. Translating gives CASSQGPTDTQYF.

The gene calls are TRBV28 and TRBJ2-7; 9 bases fit TRBD1. The CDR3 covers 13 residues. Germline CDR1 MDHEN, CDR2 SYDVKM. The V and J ends lost 2 bases and 8 bases, in that order; junction bases with no gene match: 4. As DNA, the CDR3 is TGTGCCAGCAGTTTAAGGGACAGGGTTAAGCAGTACTTC. It yields the protein CASSLRDRVKQYF.

The V and J genes are TRBV6-1 and TRBJ2-5, with 10 bases lining up with TRBD1. V trimming: 4 bases; J trimming: 5 bases; junction bases outside the gene matches: 4. The germline V gene has CDR1 MNHNS and CDR2 SASEGT. This CDR3 spans 14 amino acids. DNA for the CDR3: TGTGCCAGCAGTGGGGGACAGGGGTGGGAGACCCAGTACTTC. Its translation is CASSGGQGWETQYF.

The rearrangement links TRBV6-5 to TRBJ2-7; 10 nucleotides match TRBD1. The CDR3 runs 16 residues. V lost 2 bases to trimming and J lost 5 bases; unmatched junction nucleotides: 9. Germline lookup yields CDR1 MNHEY and CDR2 SVGAGI. CDR3 sequence (DNA): TGTGCCAGCAGTTACCGACAGGGGGCGACCCCACACGAGCAGTACTTC. Translated, it gives CASSYRQGATPHEQYF.